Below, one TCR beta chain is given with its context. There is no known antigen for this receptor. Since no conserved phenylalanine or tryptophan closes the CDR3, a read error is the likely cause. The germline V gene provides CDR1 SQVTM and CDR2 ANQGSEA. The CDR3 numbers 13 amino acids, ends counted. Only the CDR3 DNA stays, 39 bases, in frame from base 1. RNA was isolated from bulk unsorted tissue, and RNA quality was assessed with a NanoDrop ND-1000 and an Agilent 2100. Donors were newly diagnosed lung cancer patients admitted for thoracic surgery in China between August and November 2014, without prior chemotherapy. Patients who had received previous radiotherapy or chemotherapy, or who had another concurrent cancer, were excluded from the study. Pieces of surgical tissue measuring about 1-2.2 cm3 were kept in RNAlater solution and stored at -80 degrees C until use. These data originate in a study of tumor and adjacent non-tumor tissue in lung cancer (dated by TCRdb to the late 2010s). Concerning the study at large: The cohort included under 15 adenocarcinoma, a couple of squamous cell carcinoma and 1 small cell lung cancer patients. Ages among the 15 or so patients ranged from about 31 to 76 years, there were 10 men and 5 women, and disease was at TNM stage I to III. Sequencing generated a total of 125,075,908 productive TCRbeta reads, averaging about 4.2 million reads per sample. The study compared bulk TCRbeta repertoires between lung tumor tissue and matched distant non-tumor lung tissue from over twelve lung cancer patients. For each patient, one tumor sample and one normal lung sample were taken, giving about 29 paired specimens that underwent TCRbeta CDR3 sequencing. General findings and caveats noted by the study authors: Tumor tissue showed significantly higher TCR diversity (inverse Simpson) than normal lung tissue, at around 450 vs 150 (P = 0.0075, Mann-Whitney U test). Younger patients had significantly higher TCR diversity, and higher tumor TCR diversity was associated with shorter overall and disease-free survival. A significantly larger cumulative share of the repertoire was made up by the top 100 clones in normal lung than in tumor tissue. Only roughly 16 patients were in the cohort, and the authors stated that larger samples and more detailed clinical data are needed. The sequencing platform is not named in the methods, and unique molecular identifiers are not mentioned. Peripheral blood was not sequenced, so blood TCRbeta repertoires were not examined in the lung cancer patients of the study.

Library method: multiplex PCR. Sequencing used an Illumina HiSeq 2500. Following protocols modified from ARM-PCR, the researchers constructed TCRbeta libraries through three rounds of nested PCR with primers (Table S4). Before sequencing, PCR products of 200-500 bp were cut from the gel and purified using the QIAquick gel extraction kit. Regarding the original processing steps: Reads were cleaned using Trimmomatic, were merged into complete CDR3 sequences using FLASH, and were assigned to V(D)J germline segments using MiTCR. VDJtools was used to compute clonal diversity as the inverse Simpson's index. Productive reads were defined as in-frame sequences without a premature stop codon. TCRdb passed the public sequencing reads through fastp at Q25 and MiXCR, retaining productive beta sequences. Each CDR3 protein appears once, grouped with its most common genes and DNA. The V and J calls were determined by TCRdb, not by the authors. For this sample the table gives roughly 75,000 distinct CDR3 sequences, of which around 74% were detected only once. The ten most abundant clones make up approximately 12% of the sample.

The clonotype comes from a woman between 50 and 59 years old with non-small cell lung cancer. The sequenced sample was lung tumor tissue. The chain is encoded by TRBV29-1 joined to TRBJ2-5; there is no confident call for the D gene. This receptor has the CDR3 CIVDHRESETQYI. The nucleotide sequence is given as TGCATCGTTGATCATAGGGAATCGGAGACCCAGTACATC.